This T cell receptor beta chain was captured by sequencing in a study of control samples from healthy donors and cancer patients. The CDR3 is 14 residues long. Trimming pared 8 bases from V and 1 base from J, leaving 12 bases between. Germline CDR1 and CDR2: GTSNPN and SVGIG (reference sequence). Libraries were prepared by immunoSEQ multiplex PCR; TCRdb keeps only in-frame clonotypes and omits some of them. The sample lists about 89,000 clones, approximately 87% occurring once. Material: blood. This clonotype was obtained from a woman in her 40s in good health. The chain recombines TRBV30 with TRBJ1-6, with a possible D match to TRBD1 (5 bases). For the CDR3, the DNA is TGTGCCCAGTCTGGGGGGTCCTATAATTCACCCCTCCACTTT. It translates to CAQSGGSYNSPLHF.